This T cell receptor beta chain was identified during a study of cytomegalovirus exposure and HLA in healthy donors. Overall study results and limits: Segments of the TCR beta V type were, in most cases, productive about 87% or about 30% of the time in an earlier analysis. Later analysis associated a missense DCLRE1C variant with TCR beta V- and J-gene trimming.

At the time of sampling, donors were nominally healthy, though unrecorded immune exposures were likely. As to this clone: Its antigen is unknown.

The V gene's germline CDR1 is SNHLY and CDR2 FYNNEI. V lost 7 bases to trimming and J lost 8 bases; unmatched junction nucleotides: 5. This CDR3 contains 13 residues. PCR primers comprised 60 Vbeta and 13 Jbeta primers. Profiled with immunoSEQ multiplex PCR; TCRdb holds only in-frame clones, not every one. The sample lists around 150,000 clones, about 72% occurring once. The V and J genes are TRBV2 and TRBJ2-1, with TRBD1 identical over 10 bases. Sequences were obtained from PBMCs. The receptor's source is a male donor in good health and CMV-seronegative. The CDR3 here is CASNRDRGDEQFF. CDR3 sequence (DNA): TGTGCCAGCAACCGGGACAGGGGAGATGAGCAGTTCTTC.